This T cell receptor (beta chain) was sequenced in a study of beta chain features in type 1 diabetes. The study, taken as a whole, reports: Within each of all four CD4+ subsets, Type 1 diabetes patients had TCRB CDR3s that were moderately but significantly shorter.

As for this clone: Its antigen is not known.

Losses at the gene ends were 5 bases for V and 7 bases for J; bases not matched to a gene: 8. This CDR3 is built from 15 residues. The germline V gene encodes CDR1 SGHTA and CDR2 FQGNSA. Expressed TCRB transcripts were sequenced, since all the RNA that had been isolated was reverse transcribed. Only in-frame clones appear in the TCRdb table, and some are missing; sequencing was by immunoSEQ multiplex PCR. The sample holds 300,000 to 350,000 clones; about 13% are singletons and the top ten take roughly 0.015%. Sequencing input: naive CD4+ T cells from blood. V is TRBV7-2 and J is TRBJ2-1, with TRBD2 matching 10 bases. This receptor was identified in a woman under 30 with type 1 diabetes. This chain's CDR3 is CASSPTTGLANEQFF. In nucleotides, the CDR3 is TGTGCCAGCAGCCCCACAACGGGACTAGCGAATGAGCAGTTCTTC.